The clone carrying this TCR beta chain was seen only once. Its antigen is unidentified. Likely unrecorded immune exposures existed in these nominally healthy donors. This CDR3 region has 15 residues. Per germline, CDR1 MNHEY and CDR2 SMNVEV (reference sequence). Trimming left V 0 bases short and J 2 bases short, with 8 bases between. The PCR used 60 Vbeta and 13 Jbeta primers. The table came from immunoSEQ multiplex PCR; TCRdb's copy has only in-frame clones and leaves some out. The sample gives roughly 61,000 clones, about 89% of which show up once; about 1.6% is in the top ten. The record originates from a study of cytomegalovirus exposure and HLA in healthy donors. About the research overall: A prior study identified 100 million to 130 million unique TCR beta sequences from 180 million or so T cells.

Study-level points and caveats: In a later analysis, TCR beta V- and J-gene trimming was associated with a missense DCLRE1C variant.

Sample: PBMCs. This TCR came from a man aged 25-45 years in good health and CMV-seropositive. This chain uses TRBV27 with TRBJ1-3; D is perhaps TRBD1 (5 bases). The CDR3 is CASSLSAGTGNTIYF. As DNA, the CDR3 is TGTGCCAGCAGTTTATCCGCAGGGACTGGAAACACCATATATTTT.